The 29 T cell receptor beta chains below come from one sample, sequenced in a study of blood T cell repertoires in COVID-19. The protocol was immunoSEQ multiplex PCR, while the TCRdb copy is restricted to in-frame clones and leaves out a portion. The sample lists 90,000 to 140,000 clones; roughly 80% were seen once. Sequencing input: peripheral blood. Receptor source: an elderly woman with acute or convalescent COVID-19.

This clone was seen only once. V usage is TRBV19 and J usage is TRBJ1-4; 7 bases are a match to TRBD1. The CDR3 spans 14 residues. Germline-derived CDR1 and CDR2 are LNHDA and SQIVND (reference sequence). V was clipped by 8 bases and J by 5 bases; unmatched bases: 8. The CDR3 sequence is CASARGVENEKLFF. CDR3 DNA sequence: TGTGCCAGTGCCAGGGGGGTGGAAAATGAAAAACTGTTTTTT.

In this sample, this clone turned up once. This chain joins TRBV9 and TRBJ2-1, with D possibly TRBD1 on 6 matching bases. Trimming shortened V by 0 bases and J by 0 bases, and 19 bases separated the two germline ends. Germline assignment: CDR1 SGDLS and CDR2 YYNGEE. This CDR3 region has 19 residues. This CDR3 is CASSVEGWGQFSSYNEQFF. The CDR3 DNA reads as TGTGCCAGCAGCGTAGAGGGGTGGGGGCAGTTTAGCTCCTACAATGAGCAGTTCTTC.

The chain uses TRBV7-9 and TRBJ2-6; 8 bases fit TRBD1. The CDR3 contains 15 residues. Germline trimming cut 7 bases from V and 4 bases from J; bases unmatched to any gene: 6. Per the germline V gene, CDR1 is SEHNR and CDR2 is FQNEAQ (reference sequence). The CDR3 DNA follows: TGTGCCAGCAACCAGGGGGCGCGCGGGGCCAACGTCCTGACTTTC. It specifies CASNQGARGANVLTF.

Note on this clone: This CDR3 is also generated by other DNA sequences in the sample. The genes are TRBV6-5 and TRBJ2-5; TRBD1 aligns across 7 bases. Germline V CDR1 and CDR2: MNHEY, SVGAGI. The CDR3 length is 13 residues. Germline trimming cut 6 bases from V and 5 bases from J; bases unmatched to any gene: 6. CDR3 sequence (DNA): TGTGCCAGCAGAAGACAGGGAGTGGAGACCCAGTACTTC. Protein product: CASRRQGVETQYF.

This chain joins TRBV5-1 and TRBJ2-3; D is possibly TRBD2 (6 bases). Germline V gene lookup returns CDR1 SGHRS and CDR2 YFSETQ. The CDR3 extends over 15 amino acids. V was pared by 0 bases and J by 1 base, with 9 bases between. The DNA of the CDR3 is TGCGCCAGCAGCTTGGGTTGGGGGGGCACAGATACGCAGTATTTT. It encodes CASSLGWGGTDTQYF.

V is TRBV6-2 or TRBV6-3 and J is TRBJ2-7, with 7 positions matching TRBD2. Unmatched junction bases numbered 0, after V lost 0 bases and J lost 1 base. Germline loops: CDR1 MNHEY, CDR2 SVGEGT. CDR3 length: 14 residues. The CDR3 DNA reads as TGTGCCAGCAGTTACTCGGGACTATCCTACGAGCAGTACTTC. It codes for CASSYSGLSYEQYF.

The chain joins TRBV11-2 to TRBJ1-4; the match to TRBD1 covers 7 bases. The CDR3 length is 16 residues. CDR1 is SGHAT and CDR2 is FQNNGV in the germline V gene. V dropped 4 bases and J dropped 0; count of bases not matched to a gene: 5. CDR3 sequence: CASSSRQGATNEKLFF. The CDR3 DNA reads as TGTGCCAGCAGCTCGAGACAGGGTGCAACTAATGAAAAACTGTTTTTT.

The CDR3 nucleotides are TGTGCCAGCAGCTCTAGGGGGCTGTGGGATACGCAGTATTTT. Translated: CASSSRGLWDTQYF. The chain uses TRBV5-4 and TRBJ2-3; 7 bases map to TRBD1. The CDR3 is 14 amino acids. V dropped 3 bases and J dropped 6; count of bases not matched to a gene: 7. Germline V lookup: CDR1 SGHNT, CDR2 YYREEE (reference sequence).

In its sample, this clone ranks as medium-sized. The chain is built from TRBV28 and TRBJ2-2; a possible D gene is TRBD1 (6 bases). Per the germline V gene, CDR1 is MDHEN and CDR2 is SYDVKM. The ends were cut back, 7 bases at V and 4 bases at J, with 10 bases in the middle. There are 13 residues in the CDR3. CDR3 sequence (DNA): TGTGCCAGCATGGGCAGGGGCACCGGGGAGCTGTTTTTT. Residues: CASMGRGTGELFF.

The chain combines TRBV18 with TRBJ1-6; D not resolved. V was shortened by 0 bases and J by 9 bases, with 6 bases between the two germline ends. The CDR3 extends over 13 amino acids. Germline loops: CDR1 KGHSH, CDR2 LQKENI. The CDR3, as DNA: TGTGCCAGCTCACCACCGCCGGGTTCACCCCTCCACTTT. Protein: CASSPPPGSPLHF. Combining the CDR3 with reference TRBV18 and TRBJ1-6 gives the whole variable domain NAGVMQNPRHLVRRRGQEARLRCSPMKGHSHVYWYRQLPEEGLKFMVYLQKENIIDESGMPKERFSAEFPKEGPSILRIQQVVRGDSAAYFCASSPPPGSPLHFGNGTRLTVT.

This sequence joins TRBV29-1 and TRBJ1-2; D is perhaps TRBD1 (6 bases). Germline lookup yields CDR1 SQVTM and CDR2 ANQGSEA. V shed 3 bases and J shed 6 bases, with 14 bases lying between them. CDR3 length: 13 amino acids. DNA for the CDR3: TGCAGCGTTGAGATGGGGGCACAAGATGGCTACACCTTC. Protein: CSVEMGAQDGYTF.

The V call is TRBV19, the J call TRBJ1-5; tentative D call: TRBD1 (5 bases). This CDR3 region has 17 residues. Germline CDR1 LNHDA, CDR2 SQIVND (reference sequence). Between the trimmed V and J ends, which lost 0 bases and 11 bases, there was a span of 23 bases. The DNA for the CDR3 is TGTGCCAGTAGTATAGATACCCTCTGGGACTCCCCAGAGACCCAGCATTTT. Amino acid sequence: CASSIDTLWDSPETQHF. Full variable domain (remainder filled in from reference TRBV19 and TRBJ1-5): DGGITQSPKYLFRKEGQNVTLSCEQNLNHDAMYWYRQDPGQGLRLIYYSQIVNDFQKGDIAEGYSVSREKKESFPLTVTSAQKNPTAFYLCASSIDTLWDSPETQHFGDGTRLSIL.

Only a few counts were recorded for this clone. CDR3: CASSLDRESGGYTF. CDR3 coding DNA: TGTGCCAGCAGCCTGGACAGGGAATCCGGTGGCTACACCTTC. J is TRBJ1-2 and V is TRBV7-2; TRBD1 matches at 8 bases. CDR1 is SGHTA, CDR2 FQGNSA, per germline. The CDR3 length is 14 residues. With 5 bases clipped from V and 7 bases from J, the junction kept 9 bases outside the gene matches. The variable domain in full, completed from reference TRBV7-2 and TRBJ1-2, reads GAGVSQSPSNKVTEKGKDVELRCDPISGHTALYWYRQSLGQGLEFLIYFQGNSAPDKSGLPSDRFSAERTGGSVSTLTIQRTQQEDSAVYLCASSLDRESGGYTFGSGTRLTVV.

The chain couples TRBV3-1 (or the pseudogene TRBV3-2) to TRBJ2-1; the match to TRBD1 covers 10 bases. CDR3 length equals 15 residues. J lost 9 bases, V lost 4 bases, and 9 bases had no gene match. The germline V gene encodes CDR1 LGHDT and CDR2 YNNKEL (reference sequence). The CDR3 DNA reads TGTGCCAGCAGCCCCCGACAGGGGGCAGATGGTGAGCAGTTCTTC. It encodes CASSPRQGADGEQFF.

The rearrangement links TRBV7-6 to TRBJ2-1; D not certain. The CDR3 has 17 residues. Per germline, CDR1 SGHVS and CDR2 FNYEAQ. V dropped 2 bases and J dropped 0 bases, with 14 bases sitting between them. The CDR3 protein is CASSLRQLPSSYNEQFF. The DNA for the CDR3 is TGTGCCAGCAGCTTAAGACAACTTCCCAGCTCCTACAATGAGCAGTTCTTC.

This rearrangement joins TRBV11-2 to TRBJ2-7, with TRBD2 identical over 13 bases. CDR1 SGHAT and CDR2 FQNNGV come from the germline V gene. V shed 2 bases and J 3 bases; nucleotides not matched to a gene: 4. This CDR3 spans 16 amino acids. CDR3 loop: CASSLRTSGSVYEQYF. CDR3 coding DNA: TGTGCCAGCAGCTTAAGGACTAGCGGGAGCGTCTACGAGCAGTACTTC.

The chain uses TRBV13 and TRBJ2-2; 7 bases agree with TRBD2. Trimming at V came to 5 bases and at J to 1 base, leaving 10 bases not matched to a gene. The CDR3 length is 17 residues. The V gene's germline CDR1 is PRHDT and CDR2 FYEKMQ (reference sequence). The CDR3 region is CASSRPQERGNTGELFF. The CDR3 nucleotides are TGTGCCAGCAGCAGGCCACAGGAGCGGGGGAACACCGGGGAGCTGTTTTTT.

The chain recombines TRBV6-5 with TRBJ1-2, with 9 bases that match TRBD1. Trimming removed 5 bases from V and 5 bases from J; junction bases left unmatched: 6. CDR1 is MNHEY and CDR2 is SVGAGI in the germline V gene. The CDR3 length is 14 residues. The CDR3 protein is CASSMGTGHYGYTF. For the CDR3, the DNA is TGTGCCAGCAGTATGGGGACAGGGCATTATGGCTACACCTTC.

This clone was seen a handful of times. The CDR3 region has the DNA TGCGCCAGCAGCCATGACTGGACTTCTGGAAACACCATATATTTT. It is translated as CASSHDWTSGNTIYF. The J gene is TRBJ1-3, the V gene TRBV4-1; no definite D call. Trimming removed 3 bases at V and 1 base at J, with 10 bases between. From germline, CDR1 is MGHRA and CDR2 YSYEKL. The CDR3 loop spans 15 amino acids.

The chain uses TRBV5-5 and TRBJ1-2; 7 bases map to TRBD1. CDR1 SGHKS and CDR2 YYEKEE come from the germline V gene (reference sequence). After removal of 1 base from V and 2 bases from J, the junction contained 2 bases not matched to a gene. The CDR3 extends over 14 amino acids. The chain's CDR3 is CASSLTGANYGYTF. CDR3 nucleotide sequence: TGTGCCAGCAGCTTGACAGGGGCCAACTATGGCTACACCTTC.

The chain carries TRBV5-1 and TRBJ1-2; 7 nucleotides match TRBD1. The CDR3 has 14 residues. V was clipped by 0 bases and J by 7 bases; unmatched bases: 6. Looked up from germline, CDR1 is SGHRS and CDR2 is YFSETQ. Written as DNA, the CDR3 is TGCGCCAGCAGCTTGGGACAGGGTTATACTGGCTACACCTTC. Its translation: CASSLGQGYTGYTF.

This chain connects TRBV7-9 to TRBJ2-7; D not resolved. Per the germline V gene, CDR1 is SEHNR and CDR2 is FQNEAQ (reference sequence). The CDR3 spans 14 residues. V lost 1 base to trimming and J lost 0 bases, with 7 bases between them. This CDR3 reads CASSLVGSSYEQYF. The CDR3 DNA reads as TGTGCCAGCAGCTTAGTGGGCAGCTCCTACGAGCAGTACTTC.

The V gene is TRBV3-1 (or the pseudogene TRBV3-2), the J gene TRBJ2-5; 14 bases agree with TRBD2. The CDR3 has 15 amino acids. V was pared by 5 bases and J by 7 bases, with 6 bases of the junction left unmatched. Germline V gene sequence: CDR1 LGHDT, CDR2 YNNKEL (reference sequence). The CDR3 nucleotides read TGTGCCAGCAGCGGGGGGACTAGCGGGAGCCCGACCCAGTACTTC. Amino acid sequence: CASSGGTSGSPTQYF.

This clone was picked up a small number of times. This sequence joins TRBV10-1 and TRBJ2-1; 10 positions match TRBD1. The V gene's germline CDR1 is WNHNN and CDR2 SYGVQD (reference sequence). Unmatched junction bases numbered 8, after V lost 5 bases and J lost 7 bases. The CDR3 is made up of 15 amino acids. CDR3 sequence (DNA): TGCGCCAGCAGTCACCCGGGACAGGGGCTGAATGAGCAGTTCTTC. This gives the protein CASSHPGQGLNEQFF.

This clone was detected once. The CDR3 is CASGDRGNTGELFF. The CDR3 DNA sequence: TGTGCCAGCGGGGACAGGGGGAACACCGGGGAGCTGTTTTTT. The rearrangement links TRBV6-6 to TRBJ2-2; 10 bases are a match to TRBD1. V dropped 8 bases and J dropped 1; count of bases not matched to a gene: 1. This CDR3 contains 14 residues. The germline V gene has CDR1 MNHNY and CDR2 SVGAGI (reference sequence).

Details on this clone: The sample holds other DNA sequences that translate to the same CDR3. The V and J genes are TRBV2 and TRBJ2-1, with 7 positions matching TRBD1. CDR3 size: 13 residues. V shed 4 bases, J shed 4 bases, and the junction held 1 base outside the gene matches. Germline CDR1 reads SNHLY; CDR2 reads FYNNEI. CDR3 residues: CASSGGQYNEQFF. The CDR3, as DNA: TGTGCCAGCAGTGGGGGACAGTACAATGAGCAGTTCTTC.

The V call is TRBV5-4, the J call TRBJ2-4; 7 positions agree with TRBD2. The CDR3 has 15 amino acids. V lost 3 bases to trimming and J lost 7 bases; unmatched junction nucleotides: 10. CDR1 is SGHNT and CDR2 is YYREEE in the germline V gene (reference sequence). The CDR3 protein is CASSSGGSIGNIQYF. For the CDR3, the DNA is TGTGCCAGCAGCTCCGGCGGGAGCATAGGGAACATTCAGTACTTC.

The gene calls are TRBV19 and TRBJ1-5; the match to TRBD1 covers 7 bases. V lost 6 bases and J lost 6; bases outside the gene matches: 8. This CDR3 comprises 14 residues. The germline CDR1 and CDR2 sequences are LNHDA and SQIVND (reference sequence). The CDR3 here is CASSLDREVQPQHF. CDR3 nucleotide sequence: TGTGCCAGTAGCCTCGACAGGGAAGTTCAGCCCCAGCATTTT. The full variable domain, rest sourced from reference TRBV19 and TRBJ1-5, is DGGITQSPKYLFRKEGQNVTLSCEQNLNHDAMYWYRQDPGQGLRLIYYSQIVNDFQKGDIAEGYSVSREKKESFPLTVTSAQKNPTAFYLCASSLDREVQPQHFGDGTRLSIL.

This clone has only one observation. The gene calls are TRBV20-1 and TRBJ1-1; D not resolved. The V and J ends lost 6 bases and 13 bases respectively, with 18 bases between them. The CDR3 is made up of 11 amino acids. Germline values: CDR1 DFQATT, CDR2 SNEGSKA (reference sequence). CDR3: CSAQLGPKDFF. In DNA form, the CDR3 reads TGCAGTGCCCAACTGGGCCCAAAGGATTTCTTT.